These 3 T cell receptor beta chains were sequenced from one sample in a study of molecular identifiers for immune sequencing clone quantification (dated by TCRdb to between 2017 and 2018). Libraries came from PCR. Sequenced on an Illumina HiSeq 4000. TCRdb's own reprocessing of the public reads used fastp at Q25 and MiXCR and kept productive beta chains. Duplicate CDR3 protein sequences are folded into a single record with the most common DNA and genes. The sample table contains about 510,000 distinct CDR3 sequences; only one count was recorded for around a fifth of them. Around 0.84% of the sample goes to the ten largest clones. Input material: naive CD8+ T cells from blood, with Jurkat cell RNA spiked in. The cell subset or site label on this specimen signifies: FACS-sorted CD8+CD4-CCR7+CD45RA+ naive T cells. Receptors originate from a human donor in good health. Some libraries in this study had Jurkat cell RNA spiked in.

The gene calls are TRBV10-3 and TRBJ1-3; weak D call: TRBD1 (6 bases). Germline V gene sequence: CDR1 ENHRY, CDR2 SYGVKD. This CDR3 comprises 17 residues. Trimming pared 3 bases from V and 0 bases from J, leaving 15 bases between. The CDR3 region is CAISDPKTGISGNTIYF. The CDR3 DNA follows: TGTGCCATCAGTGACCCCAAAACAGGGATCTCTGGAAACACCATATATTTT.

This clonotype occurred a few times. The genes are TRBV13 and TRBJ1-4; D ambiguous. CDR1 is PRHDT and CDR2 is FYEKMQ in the germline V gene (reference sequence). Trimming shortened V by 6 bases and J by 5 bases, and 16 bases separated the two germline ends. The CDR3 is 15 amino acids. This CDR3 is CASSNSTVQNEKLFF. CDR3 coding DNA: TGTGCCAGCAGTAATAGCACGGTACAGAATGAAAAACTGTTTTTT.

This rearrangement joins TRBV6-2 or TRBV6-3 to TRBJ2-1; unclear D gene. The germline V gene encodes CDR1 MNHEY and CDR2 SVGEGT. CDR3 length: 15 residues. The V and J ends lost 4 bases and 7 bases respectively, with 17 bases between them. The CDR3 sequence is CASSSRLIPANEQFF. CDR3 sequence (DNA): TGTGCCAGCAGTTCCAGACTGATTCCCGCGAATGAGCAGTTCTTC.